This note documents a single T cell receptor beta chain sequence. As yet, its antigen is unknown. Naive CD8 isolation took CD45RO-negative cells positively selected for CCR7 and excluded terminally differentiated effector memory CD45RA+ cells. V was pared by 1 base and J by 1 base, with 10 bases between. Germline CDR1 and CDR2: MDHEN and SYDVKM. CDR3 length: 15 residues. Samples underwent the assay at deep level. TCRdb's copy holds only in-frame clones and misses some; the assay was immunoSEQ multiplex PCR. This sample has some 630,000 clones; 95% to 97% occur once, and the top ten carry about 0.12%. This sample is drawn from a study of shared clonotypes between healthy human individuals. Overall study results and limits: Across subsets, estimated richness was generally greater for naive than for memory populations. Sequencing depth was predicted to influence how clonotypes are shared among donors. Non-shared clonotypes were found to have lower generation probabilities than the clonotypes that were shared by all four of the sorted-subset donors.

The specimen was naive CD8+ T cells sorted from blood. This TCR came from a woman aged 25 to 39 in good health. The chain combines TRBV28 with TRBJ2-5; D call uncertain. For the CDR3, the DNA is TGTGCCAGCAGTTTATTTCGGTCAGCCCAAGAGACCCAGTACTTC. The encoded protein is CASSLFRSAQETQYF.